A selection of T cell receptor beta chains follows, all from one sample in a study of a mutant IDH1 vaccine in newly diagnosed glioma. Their specific antigens are unknown. TCRdb keeps only in-frame clones here, not all; method: immunoSEQ multiplex PCR. This sample has tens of thousands of clones, with around 84% found just once. Specimen: PBMCs, collected from a glioma patient whose treatment included an IDH1 peptide vaccine. The receptors shown here come from a man aged 25-40 years with glioma. Both conserved end residues are part of each CDR3. The order of the fields is D gene, J gene, clone size, V gene, CDR3 protein, CDR3 DNA. A D gene is named only where the DNA matches it firmly. Clone size appears in some rows only: once, few, many, or a class for an expanded clone.

>-|TRBJ2-7|-|TRBV2
CASSVRYEQYF
TGTGCCAGCAGCGTTAGGTACGAGCAGTACTTC
>TRBD2|TRBJ2-2|-|TRBV7-9
CASSPTSGGHTGELFF
TGTGCCAGCAGCCCTACTAGCGGGGGACACACCGGGGAGCTGTTTTTT
>TRBD1|TRBJ1-2|-|TRBV6-4
CASSLTGGNGYTF
TGTGCCAGCAGCTTGACAGGGGGTAACGGCTACACCTTC
>TRBD2|TRBJ2-6|-|TRBV27
CASRAAGGPGANVLTF
TGTGCCAGCAGGGCGGCGGGGGGGCCTGGGGCCAACGTCCTGACTTTC
>-|TRBJ2-1|-|TRBV4-1
CASSNRGSYNEQFF
TGCGCCAGCAGCAATAGGGGGTCCTACAATGAGCAGTTCTTC
>TRBD1|TRBJ2-5|once|TRBV9
CASSVGLGGKSETQYF
TGTGCCAGCAGCGTAGGATTAGGGGGCAAGTCCGAGACCCAGTACTTC
>TRBD1|TRBJ2-5|-|TRBV5-1
CASSPRQGEAETQYF
TGCGCCAGCAGCCCGAGACAGGGGGAGGCAGAGACCCAGTACTTC
>TRBD1|TRBJ1-5|-|TRBV7-9
CASSLGGGQGLGPQHF
TGTGCCAGCAGCTTGGGGGGAGGACAGGGCTTAGGGCCCCAGCATTTT
>-|TRBJ1-5|-|TRBV15
CATSTTRRGNQPQHF
TGTGCCACCAGCACGACCCGGCGGGGCAATCAGCCCCAGCATTTT
>TRBD1|TRBJ1-5|-|TRBV27
CASSSQGANQPQHF
TGTGCCAGCAGTTCACAGGGGGCTAATCAGCCCCAGCATTTT
>-|TRBJ2-7|-|TRBV28
CASSTRGRSYEQYF
TGTGCCAGCAGTACCCGGGGCCGCTCCTACGAGCAGTACTTC
>-|TRBJ2-4|-|TRBV5-4
CASSEGEGRKNIQYF
TGTGCCAGCAGCGAGGGGGAGGGAAGGAAAAACATTCAGTACTTC
>-|TRBJ1-6|-|TRBV27
CASRPGTGNSPLHF
TGTGCCAGCAGGCCAGGGACGGGGAATTCACCCCTCCACTTT
>TRBD1|TRBJ1-1|-|TRBV6-1
CASRVDRAMNTEAFF
TGTGCCAGCAGAGTGGACAGGGCTATGAACACTGAAGCTTTCTTT
>-|TRBJ2-5|medium-sized|TRBV2
CASSESEGETQYF
TGTGCCAGCAGTGAAAGCGAGGGGGAGACCCAGTACTTC
>-|TRBJ1-3|-|TRBV2
CASSYADTIYF
TGTGCCAGCAGCTACGCTGACACCATATATTTT
>TRBD1|TRBJ1-2|-|TRBV5-8
CASSRWDRGHGYTF
TGTGCCAGCAGCCGTTGGGACAGGGGCCATGGCTACACCTTC
>-|TRBJ2-3|-|TRBV7-9
CASPGGTDTQYF
TGTGCCAGCCCGGGGGGCACAGATACGCAGTATTTT
>-|TRBJ1-1|once|TRBV7-2
CASSRRGTEAFF
TGTGCCAGCAGCAGGAGGGGTACTGAAGCTTTCTTT
>-|TRBJ1-1|-|TRBV15
CATSLDTNTEAFF
TGTGCCACCAGCTTGGACACGAACACTGAAGCTTTCTTT
>-|TRBJ1-6|-|TRBV5-1
CASSLEGLPRGVTYNSPLHF
TGCGCCAGCAGCTTGGAGGGGCTCCCCCGGGGGGTCACCTATAATTCACCCCTCCACTTT
>TRBD1|TRBJ1-5|-|TRBV15
CATSRDQLGTASNQPQHF
TGTGCCACCAGCAGAGATCAGTTAGGGACAGCGAGCAATCAGCCCCAGCATTTT
>TRBD1|TRBJ1-2|-|TRBV4-1
CASSTIQGADGYTF
TGCGCCAGCAGCACCATTCAGGGGGCTGATGGCTACACCTTC
>-|TRBJ2-5|few|TRBV5-1
CASSFNRNQETQYF
TGCGCCAGCAGCTTCAACAGGAACCAAGAGACCCAGTACTTC
>TRBD1|TRBJ1-1|-|TRBV5-1
CASSWGWGQTNTEAFF
TGCGCCAGCAGCTGGGGATGGGGACAGACGAACACTGAAGCTTTCTTT
>TRBD1|TRBJ1-4|-|TRBV5-6
CASSPDRWGTTNEKLFF
TGTGCCAGCAGCCCGGACAGGTGGGGCACAACTAATGAAAAACTGTTTTTT
>TRBD1|TRBJ1-6|-|TRBV6-1
CASLTGQGGSPLHF
TGTGCCAGCCTTACAGGACAGGGAGGTTCACCCCTCCACTTT
>-|TRBJ2-2|-|TRBV18
CASSPLGFNTGELFF
TGTGCCAGCTCACCACTGGGTTTCAACACCGGGGAGCTGTTTTTT
>-|TRBJ1-1|-|TRBV5-5
CASSSGTVYMNTEAFF
TGTGCCAGCAGCAGCGGGACGGTTTACATGAACACTGAAGCTTTCTTT
>-|TRBJ1-2|-|TRBV30
CAWSHLDISHYTF
TGTGCCTGGAGCCACCTGGACATATCCCACTACACCTTC
>TRBD1|TRBJ2-7|-|TRBV10-2
CASSWMTGTASIYEQYF
TGCGCCAGCAGCTGGATGACCGGGACAGCCTCGATATACGAGCAGTACTTC
>TRBD1|TRBJ2-7|-|TRBV18
CASSLPGQGSYEQYF
TGTGCCAGCTCACTTCCCGGACAGGGCTCCTACGAGCAGTACTTC
>-|TRBJ1-4|-|TRBV5-4
CASSLARQGNEKLFF
TGTGCCAGCAGCTTGGCTCGGCAGGGGAACGAAAAACTGTTTTTT
>-|TRBJ1-2|-|TRBV29-1
CSVVGRGPYYGYTF
TGCAGCGTTGTGGGCAGGGGCCCTTACTATGGCTACACCTTC
>TRBD1|TRBJ1-1|-|TRBV19
CASSIDGTGVTEAFF
TGTGCCAGTAGTATAGATGGGACAGGGGTCACTGAAGCTTTCTTT
>TRBD1|TRBJ2-1|-|TRBV19
CASSPQEGTGSTEQFF
TGTGCCAGTAGTCCGCAGGAGGGGACAGGGAGCACTGAGCAGTTCTTC
>-|TRBJ1-6|few|TRBV4-1
CASREFNSPLHF
TGCGCCAGCAGAGAATTCAATTCACCCCTCCACTTT
>TRBD1|TRBJ2-6|-|TRBV28
CASSYPTGVVSGANVLTF
TGTGCCAGCAGTTACCCGACAGGGGTAGTCTCTGGGGCCAACGTCCTGACTTTC
>-|TRBJ1-5|-|TRBV5-6
CASSLRGSGQPQHF
TGTGCCAGCAGCTTACGGGGATCTGGTCAGCCCCAGCATTTT
>TRBD1|TRBJ2-2|-|TRBV6-1
CASSEGTGGAGELFF
TGTGCCAGCAGTGAAGGGACAGGGGGCGCCGGGGAGCTGTTTTTT